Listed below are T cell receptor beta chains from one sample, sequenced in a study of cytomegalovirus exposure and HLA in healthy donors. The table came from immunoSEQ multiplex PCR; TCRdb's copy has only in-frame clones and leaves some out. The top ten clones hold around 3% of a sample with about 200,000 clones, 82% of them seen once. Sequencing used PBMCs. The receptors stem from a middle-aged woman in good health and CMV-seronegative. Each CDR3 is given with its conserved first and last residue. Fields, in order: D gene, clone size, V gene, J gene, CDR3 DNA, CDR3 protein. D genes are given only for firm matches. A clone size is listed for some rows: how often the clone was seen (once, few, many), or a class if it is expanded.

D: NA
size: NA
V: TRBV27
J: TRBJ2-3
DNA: TGTGCCAGCAGTATAGCAGGGAGCACAGATACGCAGTATTTT
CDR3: CASSIAGSTDTQYF

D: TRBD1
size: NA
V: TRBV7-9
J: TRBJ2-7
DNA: TGTGCCAGCAGCGAATGGACAGGGCAGGACGAGCAGTACTTC
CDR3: CASSEWTGQDEQYF

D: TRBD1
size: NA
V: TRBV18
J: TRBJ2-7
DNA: TGTGCCAGCTCACCGGGAGGACAGGGGATTTCTCAGTACTTC
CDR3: CASSPGGQGISQYF

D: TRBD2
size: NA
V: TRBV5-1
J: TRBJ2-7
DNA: TGCGCCAGCAGCTTGGGTGCGGGAGGGTTCTCCTACGAGCAGTACTTC
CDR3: CASSLGAGGFSYEQYF

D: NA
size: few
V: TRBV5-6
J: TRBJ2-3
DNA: TGTGCCAGCAGCTTGCAGGGCCCAATTAGCACAGATACGCAGTATTTT
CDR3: CASSLQGPISTDTQYF

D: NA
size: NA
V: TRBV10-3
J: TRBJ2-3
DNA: TGTGCCATCAGTGAGTACATAGATACGCAGTATTTT
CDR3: CAISEYIDTQYF

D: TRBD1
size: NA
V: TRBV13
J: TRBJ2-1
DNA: TGTGCCAGCAGCGAAGGACAGGTGTACTACAATGAGCAGTTCTTC
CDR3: CASSEGQVYYNEQFF

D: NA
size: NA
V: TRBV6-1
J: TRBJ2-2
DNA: TGTGCCAGCAGTGAGTTACTCGGGGAGCTGTTTTTT
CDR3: CASSELLGELFF

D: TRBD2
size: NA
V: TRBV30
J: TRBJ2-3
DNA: TGTGCCTGGAGTGTAAAAGCGGGGGGAGATACGCAGTATTTT
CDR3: CAWSVKAGGDTQYF

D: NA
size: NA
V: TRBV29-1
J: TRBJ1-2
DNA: TGCAGCGTTGGTACGGGACTTAACTATGGCTACACCTTC
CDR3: CSVGTGLNYGYTF

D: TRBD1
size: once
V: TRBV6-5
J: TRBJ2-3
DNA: TGTGCCAGCAGAGGCCACAGGGGTACAGATACGCAGTATTTT
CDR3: CASRGHRGTDTQYF

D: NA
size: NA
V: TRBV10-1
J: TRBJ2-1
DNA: TGCGCCAGCAGTGCGGGGTGGGAAGGTGGTGAGCAGTTCTTC
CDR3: CASSAGWEGGEQFF

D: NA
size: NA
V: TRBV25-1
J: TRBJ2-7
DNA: TGTGCCAGCACGGGGACAACCTACGAGCAGTACTTC
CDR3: CASTGTTYEQYF

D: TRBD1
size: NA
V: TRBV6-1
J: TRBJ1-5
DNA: TGTGCCAGCAGTGATGGACAGGGGGAGGGACGCAATCAGCCCCAGCATTTT
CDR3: CASSDGQGEGRNQPQHF

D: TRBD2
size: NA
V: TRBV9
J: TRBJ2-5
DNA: TGTGCCAGCACCTTAGCGGGAGGGCCAGAGACCCAGTACTTC
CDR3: CASTLAGGPETQYF

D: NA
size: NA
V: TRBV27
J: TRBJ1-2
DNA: TGTGCCAGCAGTCGGACAGAAAACTATGGCTACACCTTC
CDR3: CASSRTENYGYTF

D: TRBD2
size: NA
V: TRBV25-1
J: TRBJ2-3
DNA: TGTGCCAGCAGTGACTCCTTAACTAGCGGGAGCACAGATACGCAGTATTTT
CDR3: CASSDSLTSGSTDTQYF

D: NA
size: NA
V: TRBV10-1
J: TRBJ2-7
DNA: TGCGCCAGCAGTGAATCCGTAGCGTCCTACGAGCAGTACTTC
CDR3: CASSESVASYEQYF

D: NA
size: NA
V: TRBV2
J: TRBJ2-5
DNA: TGTGCCAACCGACAGACACTCCAAGAGACCCAGTACTTC
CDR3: CANRQTLQETQYF

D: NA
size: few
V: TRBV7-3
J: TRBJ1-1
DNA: TGTGCCAGCAGCTTAACTCTTTCCACTGAAGCTTTCTTT
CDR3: CASSLTLSTEAFF

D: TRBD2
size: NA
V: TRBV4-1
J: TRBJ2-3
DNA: TGCGCCAGCAGCCTAATGACTAGCTGGGGGTCAATGAGAGATACGCAGTATTTT
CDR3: CASSLMTSWGSMRDTQYF

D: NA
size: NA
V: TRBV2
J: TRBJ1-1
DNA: TGTGCCAGCAGTGATAGACCGCTCTCGGGGGCTTTCTTT
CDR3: CASSDRPLSGAFF

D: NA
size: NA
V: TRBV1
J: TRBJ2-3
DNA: TGCACCAGCAGCCAACCTAGCGGCCTTAGCACAGATACGCAGTATTTT
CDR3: CTSSQPSGLSTDTQYF

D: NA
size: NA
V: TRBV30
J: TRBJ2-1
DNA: TGTGCCTGGAGCGTAAGCGGTGGGGGGACCTACAATGAGCAGTTCTTC
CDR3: CAWSVSGGGTYNEQFF

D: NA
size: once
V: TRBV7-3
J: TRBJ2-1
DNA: TGTGCCAGCAGCTTAACTCTCGGCAATGAGCAGTTCTTC
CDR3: CASSLTLGNEQFF

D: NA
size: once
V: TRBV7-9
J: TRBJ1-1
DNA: TGTGCCAGCAGCTTAGGTACAGCCGAAGCTTTCTTT
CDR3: CASSLGTAEAFF

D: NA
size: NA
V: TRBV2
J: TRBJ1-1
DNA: TGTGCCAGCAGTGGTCAGGGTAGTGGCACTGAAGCTTTCTTT
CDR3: CASSGQGSGTEAFF